The 15 T cell receptor beta chains in this list originate from one sample, sequenced in a study of CXCR3-negative and CXCR3-positive naive CD8 T cells. Their cognate antigens are unknown. The study's findings and limits: When CXCR3-positive naive cells were set against CXCR3-negative naive cells, the former had more hydrophobic TRB CDR3s.

Carrying UMI labels, the TRB cDNA libraries were prepared through 5' RACE. Each CDR3 protein gets one entry in TCRdb, which reprocessed the 5' RACE reads and gives no DNA. Listed are around 160,000 distinct CDR3 sequences; over 0.25% falls within the top ten. Material: naive CXCR3+ CD8+ T cells from blood. Subset given: CD45RO-CCR7+CD27+CD95- naive CD8+ T cells expressing CXCR3 (TNR3+). Every receptor here comes from a human donor in good health. Some clones in this sample may be carry-over from other donors' samples.

The chain has TRBV28 and TRBJ2-1; the TCRdb call, TRBD1, lacks DNA for checking. CDR1 is MDHEN and CDR2 is SYDVKM in the germline V gene. The CDR3 sequence is 17 residues long. CDR3: CASSSVDRQSFYNEQFF.

The chain carries TRBV29-1 and TRBJ1-2; lacking DNA, the TRBD1 call made by TCRdb goes unchecked. Per germline, CDR1 SQVTM and CDR2 ANQGSEA. The CDR3 covers 13 residues. CDR3 residues: CSLHSGLDYGYTF.

V is TRBV28 and J is TRBJ1-1; the TRBD1 assignment by TCRdb is unverifiable without DNA. The CDR3 spans 13 residues. Per germline, CDR1 MDHEN and CDR2 SYDVKM. This CDR3 reads CASTLTGGTEAFF. The whole variable domain, remainder taken from reference TRBV28 and TRBJ1-1, is DVKVTQSSRYLVKRTGEKVFLECVQDMDHENMFWYRQDPGLGLRLIYFSYDVKMKEKGDIPEGYSVSREKKERFSLILESASTNQTSMYLCASTLTGGTEAFFGQGTRLTVV.

This chain uses TRBV5-1 with TRBJ2-5. Germline loops: CDR1 SGHRS, CDR2 YFSETQ. This CDR3 is built from 15 residues. CDR3 amino acids: CASSLGTTDGETQYF.

The chain is built from TRBV27 and TRBJ2-1; TCRdb reports TRBD1, a call that lacks DNA to check it against. This CDR3 has 18 residues. CDR1 and CDR2 from the germline V gene are MNHEY and SMNVEV (reference sequence). This CDR3 is CASTHRRERERGYNEQFF.

This chain connects TRBV19 to TRBJ2-7; TCRdb indicates TRBD2, and absent DNA this call remains unverified. Germline values: CDR1 LNHDA, CDR2 SQIVND (reference sequence). The CDR3 consists of 13 residues. CDR3 sequence reads: CASSEAGLREQYF.

V is TRBV7-9 and J is TRBJ2-2; TCRdb's assignment of TRBD1 cannot be checked, as there is no DNA. The CDR3 runs to 18 residues. Germline CDR1 reads SEHNR; CDR2 reads FQNEAQ (reference sequence). Here the CDR3 reads CASSASQEAGANTGELFF. The variable domain in full, completed from reference TRBV7-9 and TRBJ2-2, reads DTGVSQNPRHKITKRGQNVTFRCDPISEHNRLYWYRQTLGQGPEFLTYFQNEAQLEKSRLLSDRFSAERPKGSFSTLEIQRTEQGDSAMYLCASSASQEAGANTGELFFGEGSRLTVL.

The J gene is TRBJ2-7, the V gene TRBV27; checking the TCRdb D call of TRBD1 is not possible without DNA. The CDR3 loop spans 13 amino acids. Germline assignment: CDR1 MNHEY and CDR2 SMNVEV (reference sequence). CDR3: CASTGGSSYEQYF.

The V call is TRBV30, the J call TRBJ2-5; TCRdb reports TRBD2, a call that lacks DNA to check it against. In germline, CDR1 is GTSNPN, CDR2 SVGIG (reference sequence). This CDR3 contains 15 residues. CDR3 in amino acids: CAWSQLAGEGETQYF.

The V and J genes are TRBV15 and TRBJ2-1; as DNA is missing, the TRBD1 call by TCRdb cannot be tested. The CDR3 spans 16 residues. Germline CDR1 and CDR2: LNHNV and YYDKDF (reference sequence). CDR3 protein: CATSISGFNWGNEQFF.

The chain carries TRBV6-2 or TRBV6-3 and TRBJ2-1; with no DNA, the TCRdb D assignment of TRBD2 cannot be verified. The CDR3 is 17 amino acids. The germline V gene encodes CDR1 MNHEY and CDR2 SVGEGT. The CDR3 here is CASSPLLAGGTYNEQFF.

The chain recombines TRBV5-1 with TRBJ2-7; TCRdb's D call, TRBD2, is unchecked because there is no DNA. This CDR3 has 15 residues. Germline CDR1 is SGHRS and CDR2 is YFSETQ. The CDR3 here is CASSHSGPNDYEQYF.

The J gene is TRBJ2-7, the V gene TRBV29-1; with no DNA, the TCRdb D assignment of TRBD1 cannot be verified. CDR3 size: 11 residues. Germline V gene sequence: CDR1 SQVTM, CDR2 ANQGSEA. CDR3: CSVSGGYEQYF.

The chain recombines TRBV12-3 or TRBV12-4 with TRBJ1-2; the TRBD1 assignment by TCRdb is unverifiable without DNA. This CDR3 has 15 amino acids. This chain's CDR3 is CASSRNAPGDYGYTF.

V and J are TRBV19 and TRBJ2-7; TCRdb calls TRBD2, which cannot be checked without DNA. This CDR3 comprises 15 residues. Per the germline V gene, CDR1 is LNHDA and CDR2 is SQIVND (reference sequence). CDR3 amino acids: CASSIGFGLAGEQYF.